These 4 T cell receptor beta chains originate from one sample sequenced in a study of T-cell memory formation after mild COVID-19. TCRdb analysed the 5' RACE reads with MiXCR anew, one entry per CDR3 protein. The data contain 350,000 to 500,000 distinct CDR3 sequences, around 19% of them singletons. Sequenced sample: PBMCs or a T cell subset sorted from them (not recorded which). All receptors come from an adult woman who had mild COVID-19 (a few samples of this study predate the infection). Cell type and time point are not known.

This clonotype was picked up a small number of times. This sequence joins TRBV20-1 and TRBJ1-6, with D perhaps matching TRBD1 (5 bases). The ends were cut back, 2 bases at V and 5 bases at J, with 13 bases in the middle. This CDR3 has 15 amino acids. CDR1 DFQATT and CDR2 SNEGSKA come from the germline V gene (reference sequence). The CDR3 is CSARIPGPDNSPLHF. Written as DNA, the CDR3 is TGCAGTGCTAGAATCCCGGGACCGGATAATTCACCCCTCCACTTT.

The V gene is TRBV20-1, the J gene TRBJ2-1, with TRBD2 identical over 7 bases. Germline CDR1 DFQATT, CDR2 SNEGSKA (reference sequence). The CDR3 has 18 residues. Germline trimming cut 2 bases from V and 10 bases from J; bases unmatched to any gene: 23. DNA for the CDR3: TGCAGTGCTAGATCGCGTCTTCGGACTAGTGAGGTTTTTGGCGAGCAGTTCTTC. This translates into CSARSRLRTSEVFGEQFF.

The V call is TRBV5-1, the J call TRBJ2-1; the match to TRBD2 covers 9 bases. The CDR3 runs 16 residues. After removal of 3 bases from V and 7 bases from J, the junction contained 11 bases not matched to a gene. Germline assignment: CDR1 SGHRS and CDR2 YFSETQ. The CDR3, as DNA: TGCGCCAGCAGCTCTAGCGCGGGAGGGCCTCAGAATGAGCAGTTCTTC. Translating it yields CASSSSAGGPQNEQFF.

This clonotype appeared a few times. This chain links TRBV7-9 with TRBJ1-3; D not certain. This CDR3 has 12 amino acids. Per germline, CDR1 SEHNR and CDR2 FQNEAQ (reference sequence). Trimming cost V 11 bases and J 9 bases, with 17 bases left between them. This chain's CDR3 is CAQDDPIGTIYF. As DNA, the CDR3 is TGTGCCCAAGATGACCCGATCGGCACCATATATTTT.